This T cell receptor beta chain comes out of a study of OX40 agonist ivuxolimab in advanced cancers. About the study: Administration of intravenous ivuxolimab to patients occurred every 2 weeks at 0.01 to 10 mg/kg. Broader study findings: Clonal expansion from baseline to week 6 occurred in both CD4+ and CD8+ T cells.

V was clipped by 3 bases and J by 7 bases, with 20 bases between them. This CDR3 has 17 residues. Germline V gene lookup returns CDR1 SGHRS and CDR2 YFSETQ. This table comes from immunoSEQ multiplex PCR, and its TCRdb copy is limited to in-frame clones, with some not included. The sample lists some 89,000 clones; about 81% were seen once. If patients had autoimmune disease history or systemic immunosuppression, they were excluded. As regards this clone: Its specificity is unknown.

Material: CD4+ or CD8+ T cells sorted from blood, obtained in a trial of the OX40 agonist ivuxolimab. The V gene is TRBV5-1, the J gene TRBJ1-6, with D maybe TRBD1 (6 bases). The sequence came from an adult with an advanced solid tumor such as melanoma, head and neck, liver or kidney cancer. The CDR3 sequence: CASSSKTGSRGNSPLHF. The CDR3 bases are TGCGCCAGCAGCTCGAAAACAGGGTCAAGGGGAAATTCACCCCTCCACTTT.